This T cell receptor beta chain was identified in a study of post-analysis software for immune sequencing data. Study-level information: Both relapsing-remitting and secondary progressive multiple sclerosis featured among the disease courses, as did progressive-relapsing multiple sclerosis. Study-wide findings and caveats: Same-batch preparations were strongly co-clustered by F measure.

Unique molecular identifiers were present in the TCR beta cDNA libraries. T cells numbering 1 to 10 million yielded 450,000 to 600,000 cDNA molecules. TCRdb passed the PCR reads through MiXCR, listing each CDR3 protein once. The table lists fewer than 850,000 distinct CDR3 sequences, approximately 44% of them singletons. In its sample, this clonotype was seen once. As yet, its antigen is unknown. The TCR was taken from a girl aged 10 to 17 with multiple sclerosis. Sequenced input: blood.

DNA for the CDR3: TGCAGTGCTAGCGCCGGACTAGCGGGATACAATGAGCAGTTCTTC. Its translation is CSASAGLAGYNEQFF. This chain joins TRBV20-1 and TRBJ2-1; 12 bases fit TRBD2. The CDR3 sequence is 15 residues long. J lost 4 bases, V lost 3 bases, and 4 bases had no gene match. Germline V gives CDR1 DFQATT, CDR2 SNEGSKA (reference sequence).